This record concerns one T cell receptor (beta chain) sequence. What it binds is unknown. Germline V gene data show CDR1 as SGHTA and CDR2 as FQGNSA. Trimming cost V 2 bases and J 5 bases; bases outside gene matches: 7. The CDR3 sequence is 15 residues long. Sequencing was performed with immunoSEQ multiplex PCR; in TCRdb, only in-frame clones are kept and a portion is missing. The sample has 2 million to 2.5 million clones, about 95% seen once. This record comes from a study of shared clonotypes between healthy human individuals. Study-level results: In a few donors, about 5% of naive CD4 clonotypes appeared in common.

The sequence was obtained from a man aged 18 to 30 in good health. Sequenced: naive CD4+ T cells sorted from blood. Stated subset: CD45RA+ positively selected. V usage is TRBV7-2 and J usage is TRBJ2-5; 8 nucleotides match TRBD2. The CDR3 protein is CASSLSGSVRETQYF. As DNA, the CDR3 is TGTGCCAGCAGCTTAAGCGGGAGCGTTAGGGAGACCCAGTACTTC.